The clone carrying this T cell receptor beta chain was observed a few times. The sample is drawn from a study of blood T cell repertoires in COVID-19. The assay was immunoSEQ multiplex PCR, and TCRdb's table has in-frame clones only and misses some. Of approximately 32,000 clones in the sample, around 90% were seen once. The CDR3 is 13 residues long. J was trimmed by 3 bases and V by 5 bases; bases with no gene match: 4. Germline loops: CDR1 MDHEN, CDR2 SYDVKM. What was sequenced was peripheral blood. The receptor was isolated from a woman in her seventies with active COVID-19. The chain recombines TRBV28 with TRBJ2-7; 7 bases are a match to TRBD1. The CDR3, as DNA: TGTGCCAGCAGTCAAGGACAGGACTACGAGCAGTACTTC. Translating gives CASSQGQDYEQYF.